The rows below give T cell receptor beta chains drawn from one sample of a study of blood T cells in healthy people across ages. TCRdb independently ran MiXCR on the 5' RACE reads; one entry per CDR3 protein. The data contain some 760,000 distinct CDR3 sequences, roughly 25% of them singletons. Separately, the same data were catalogued under a study of T cells of mothers and their children.

Sequenced material: blood. All receptors come from a boy between 10 and 17 years old in good health. The CDR3 runs from the conserved cysteine through the conserved F or W. The D gene is left open where the match is weak. Not every row has a clone size; where given, it reads once, few, many or a size class.

v_gene: TRBV6-1
j_gene: TRBJ2-6
d_gene: .
abundance: once
CDR3aa: CASSQGGATGANVLTF
CDR3nt: TGTGCCAGCAGTCAGGGGGGCGCGACTGGGGCCAACGTCCTGACTTTC

v_gene: TRBV29-1
j_gene: TRBJ2-7
d_gene: TRBD2
abundance: many
CDR3aa: CSVGGSYEQYF
CDR3nt: TGCAGCGTTGGCGGGAGTTACGAGCAGTACTTC

v_gene: TRBV21-1
j_gene: TRBJ2-5
d_gene: .
abundance: .
CDR3aa: CASSRLREETQYF
CDR3nt: TGTGCCAGCAGCAGGTTGCGGGAAGAGACCCAGTACTTC

v_gene: TRBV20-1
j_gene: TRBJ2-1
d_gene: .
abundance: few
CDR3aa: CSAREGGHSYNEQFF
CDR3nt: TGCAGTGCTAGGGAGGGGGGACACTCCTACAATGAGCAGTTCTTC

v_gene: TRBV5-1
j_gene: TRBJ1-1
d_gene: .
abundance: .
CDR3aa: CASSSQGGDTEAFF
CDR3nt: TGCGCCAGCAGCTCACAGGGAGGGGACACTGAAGCTTTCTTT

v_gene: TRBV5-6
j_gene: TRBJ2-2
d_gene: .
abundance: few
CDR3aa: CASSFGKPNTGELFF
CDR3nt: TGTGCCAGCAGCTTCGGGAAGCCGAACACCGGGGAGCTGTTTTTT

v_gene: TRBV7-8
j_gene: TRBJ1-6
d_gene: TRBD1
abundance: .
CDR3aa: CASSLGGTGWEESPLHF
CDR3nt: TGTGCCAGCAGCTTAGGTGGGACAGGGTGGGAGGAATCGCCCCTCCACTTT

v_gene: TRBV7-9
j_gene: TRBJ2-1
d_gene: TRBD2
abundance: .
CDR3aa: CASSLDGGLAGAQYNEQFF
CDR3nt: TGTGCCAGCAGCTTAGACGGGGGGTTAGCGGGGGCCCAATACAATGAGCAGTTCTTC

v_gene: TRBV2
j_gene: TRBJ1-2
d_gene: TRBD1
abundance: few
CDR3aa: CASIPGTGTNGYTF
CDR3nt: TGTGCCAGCATCCCAGGGACAGGGACAAATGGCTACACCTTC

v_gene: TRBV9
j_gene: TRBJ1-4
d_gene: .
abundance: few
CDR3aa: CASSPGLGLFF
CDR3nt: TGTGCCAGCAGCCCCGGCTTGGGGCTGTTTTTT

v_gene: TRBV20-1
j_gene: TRBJ2-5
d_gene: .
abundance: .
CDR3aa: CSAPVVTSQYF
CDR3nt: TGCAGTGCTCCCGTTGTGACGTCCCAGTACTTC

v_gene: TRBV7-2
j_gene: TRBJ2-5
d_gene: .
abundance: .
CDR3aa: CASSLSGPNRYQETQYF
CDR3nt: TGTGCCAGCAGCTTATCGGGGCCAAACCGCTACCAAGAGACCCAGTACTTC

v_gene: TRBV20-1
j_gene: TRBJ2-1
d_gene: TRBD1
abundance: .
CDR3aa: CSARDPYRGLNNEQFF
CDR3nt: TGCAGTGCTAGAGATCCCTACAGGGGGCTGAACAATGAGCAGTTCTTC

v_gene: TRBV20-1
j_gene: TRBJ1-4
d_gene: .
abundance: .
CDR3aa: CSAGQEKLFF
CDR3nt: TGCAGTGCTGGACAGGAAAAACTGTTTTTT

v_gene: TRBV28
j_gene: TRBJ2-1
d_gene: TRBD1
abundance: .
CDR3aa: CASPTGQASYNEQLF
CDR3nt: TGTGCCAGCCCCACGGGACAGGCGTCCTACAATGAGCAGCTCTTC

v_gene: TRBV3-1
j_gene: TRBJ1-6
d_gene: .
abundance: .
CDR3aa: CASSPPGGTPLHF
CDR3nt: TGTGCCAGCAGCCCCCCGGGGGGCACACCCCTCCACTTT

v_gene: TRBV29-1
j_gene: TRBJ2-7
d_gene: .
abundance: few
CDR3aa: CSVEVSAEQYF
CDR3nt: TGCAGCGTTGAAGTTTCGGCCGAGCAGTACTTC

v_gene: TRBV7-9
j_gene: TRBJ1-2
d_gene: .
abundance: .
CDR3aa: CASSLGGGTYGYTF
CDR3nt: TGTGCCAGCAGCTTAGGTGGGGGGACCTATGGCTACACCTTC

v_gene: TRBV6-6
j_gene: TRBJ1-6
d_gene: .
abundance: .
CDR3aa: CASSYTTDNSPLHF
CDR3nt: TGTGCCAGCAGTTACACGACAGACAATTCACCCCTCCACTTT

v_gene: TRBV7-3
j_gene: TRBJ2-3
d_gene: .
abundance: few
CDR3aa: CASSLPGPGDTQYF
CDR3nt: TGTGCCAGCAGCTTACCGGGACCCGGAGATACGCAGTATTTT

v_gene: TRBV4-1
j_gene: TRBJ1-4
d_gene: .
abundance: few
CDR3aa: CASSQGGSYEKLFF
CDR3nt: TGCGCCAGCAGCCAAGGAGGGTCTTACGAAAAACTGTTTTTT

v_gene: TRBV4-1
j_gene: TRBJ2-3
d_gene: .
abundance: .
CDR3aa: CATSTGLRDTQYF
CDR3nt: TGCGCCACGTCGACGGGGCTACGAGATACGCAGTATTTT

v_gene: TRBV6-5
j_gene: TRBJ1-1
d_gene: TRBD1
abundance: .
CDR3aa: CVSSYQPGGNTEAFF
CDR3nt: TGTGTCAGCAGTTACCAGCCAGGGGGCAATACTGAAGCTTTCTTT

v_gene: TRBV6-2/TRBV6-3
j_gene: TRBJ1-5
d_gene: .
abundance: .
CDR3aa: CASSYPNGQINQPQHF
CDR3nt: TGTGCCAGCAGTTACCCCAATGGACAGATTAATCAGCCCCAGCATTTT

v_gene: TRBV14
j_gene: TRBJ2-1
d_gene: TRBD2
abundance: .
CDR3aa: CASSPGLVGEHFF
CDR3nt: TGTGCCAGCAGCCCCGGACTAGTGGGTGAGCATTTCTTC

v_gene: TRBV6-6
j_gene: TRBJ2-1
d_gene: .
abundance: few
CDR3aa: CASSYSRGINEQFF
CDR3nt: TGTGCCAGCAGTTACTCAAGGGGCATCAATGAGCAGTTCTTC

v_gene: TRBV29-1
j_gene: TRBJ1-2
d_gene: .
abundance: .
CDR3aa: CSVAGDYGYTF
CDR3nt: TGCAGCGTTGCAGGGGACTATGGCTACACCTTC

v_gene: TRBV7-9
j_gene: TRBJ2-1
d_gene: .
abundance: .
CDR3aa: CASSLGGFGQSNEQFF
CDR3nt: TGTGCCAGCAGCTTAGGCGGCTTTGGACAATCCAATGAGCAGTTCTTC

v_gene: TRBV20-1
j_gene: TRBJ2-3
d_gene: TRBD2
abundance: few
CDR3aa: CSARGEASGHTDTQYF
CDR3nt: TGCAGTGCTCGGGGGGAGGCGAGCGGGCACACAGATACGCAGTATTTT

v_gene: TRBV5-1
j_gene: TRBJ2-7
d_gene: TRBD2
abundance: .
CDR3aa: CASSLGTTLVEQYF
CDR3nt: TGCGCCAGCAGCCTCGGGACTACCCTTGTAGAGCAGTACTTC

v_gene: TRBV7-3
j_gene: TRBJ2-3
d_gene: .
abundance: few
CDR3aa: CASSPLGPVTDTQYF
CDR3nt: TGTGCCAGCAGCCCCCTAGGGCCAGTCACAGATACGCAGTATTTT

v_gene: TRBV29-1
j_gene: TRBJ2-3
d_gene: .
abundance: .
CDR3aa: CSVGDSTDTQYF
CDR3nt: TGCAGCGTGGGGGACAGCACAGATACGCAGTATTTT

v_gene: TRBV28
j_gene: TRBJ2-1
d_gene: .
abundance: few
CDR3aa: CASSPHNNEQFF
CDR3nt: TGTGCCAGCAGCCCACATAACAATGAGCAGTTCTTC

v_gene: TRBV5-1
j_gene: TRBJ2-1
d_gene: TRBD2
abundance: .
CDR3aa: CASNFFPGTSGSWNEQFF
CDR3nt: TGCGCCAGCAACTTCTTCCCCGGGACTAGCGGGAGTTGGAATGAGCAGTTCTTC

v_gene: TRBV6-5
j_gene: TRBJ2-5
d_gene: .
abundance: .
CDR3aa: CASSYFTDGETQYF
CDR3nt: TGTGCCAGCAGTTACTTTACAGATGGGGAGACCCAGTACTTC